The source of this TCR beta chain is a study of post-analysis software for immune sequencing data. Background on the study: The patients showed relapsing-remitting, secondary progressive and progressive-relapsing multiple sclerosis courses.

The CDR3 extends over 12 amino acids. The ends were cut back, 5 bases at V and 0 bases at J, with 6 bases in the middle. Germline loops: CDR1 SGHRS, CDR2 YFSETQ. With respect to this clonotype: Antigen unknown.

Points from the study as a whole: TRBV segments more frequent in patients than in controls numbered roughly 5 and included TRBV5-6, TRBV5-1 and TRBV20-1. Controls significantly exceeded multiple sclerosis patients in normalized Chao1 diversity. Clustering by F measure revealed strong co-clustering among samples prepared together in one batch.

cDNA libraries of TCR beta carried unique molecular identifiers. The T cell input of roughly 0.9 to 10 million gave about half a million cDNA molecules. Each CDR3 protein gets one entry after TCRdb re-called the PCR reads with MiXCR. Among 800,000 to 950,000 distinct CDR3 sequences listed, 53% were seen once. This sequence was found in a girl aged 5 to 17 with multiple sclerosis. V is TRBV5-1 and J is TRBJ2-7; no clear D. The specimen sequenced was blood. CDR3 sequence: CASRGYSYEQYF. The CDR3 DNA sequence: TGCGCCAGCAGAGGGTACTCCTACGAGCAGTACTTC.